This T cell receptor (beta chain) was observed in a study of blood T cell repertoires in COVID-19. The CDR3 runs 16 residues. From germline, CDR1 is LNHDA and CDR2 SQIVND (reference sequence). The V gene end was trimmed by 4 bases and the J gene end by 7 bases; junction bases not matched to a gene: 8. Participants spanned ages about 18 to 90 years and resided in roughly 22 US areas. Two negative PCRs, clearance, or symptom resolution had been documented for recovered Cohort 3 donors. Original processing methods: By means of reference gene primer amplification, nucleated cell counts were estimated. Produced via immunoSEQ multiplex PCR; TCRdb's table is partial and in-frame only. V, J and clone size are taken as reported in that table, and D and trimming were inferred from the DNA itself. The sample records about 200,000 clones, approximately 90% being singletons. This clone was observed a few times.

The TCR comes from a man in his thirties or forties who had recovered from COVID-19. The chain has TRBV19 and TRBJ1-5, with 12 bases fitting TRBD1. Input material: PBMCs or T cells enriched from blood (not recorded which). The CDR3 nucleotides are TGTGCCAGTAGTACTCCGGGACAGGGGGCGCGGCAGCCCCAGCATTTT. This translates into CASSTPGQGARQPQHF.